Listed here are 26 T cell receptor beta chains from one sample, sequenced in a study of T cell repertoires in cytomegalovirus infection. Each CDR3 protein gets one entry after TCRdb re-called the reads with MiXCR. This table has hundreds of thousands of distinct CDR3 sequences, roughly 24% appearing once. Source material: CD8+ T cells from PBMCs. The receptors shown here come from a human donor in good health (CMV status not recorded). Some clones in this sample may be carry-over from other donors' samples.

This clonotype was observed many times. This chain connects TRBV12-3 or TRBV12-4 to TRBJ2-2; the D is unclear. V lost 4 bases to trimming and J lost 2 bases, with 20 bases between them. CDR3 length: 18 amino acids. The DNA of the CDR3 is TGTGCCAGCAGTTCCCTGGGCCCACGAAAAGCTAACACCGGGGAGCTGTTTTTT. Protein sequence: CASSSLGPRKANTGELFF.

Concerning this clonotype: Possible read error: a much larger clone is one base away. This chain links TRBV5-5 with TRBJ1-5; a weak D match, TRBD1 (5 bases). The germline gives CDR1 SGHKS, CDR2 YYEKEE (reference sequence). The CDR3 consists of 16 residues. In DNA form, the CDR3 reads TGTGTCAGCAGCTTAGGTGGGGCCTATAGCAATCAGCCCCAGCATTTT. Translating it yields CVSSLGGAYSNQPQHF.

This clonotype was picked up a small number of times. The chain has TRBV6-6 and TRBJ2-1; D possibly corresponds to TRBD2 (6 bases). The CDR3 runs 15 residues. V lost 6 bases to trimming and J lost 7 bases, with 19 bases between them. CDR1 is MNHNY, CDR2 SVGAGI, per germline (reference sequence). In DNA form, the CDR3 reads TGTGCCAGCAGCCGACTAGTCCTCCCGGGGAATGAGCAGTTCTTC. Its translation is CASSRLVLPGNEQFF.

The gene calls are TRBV18 and TRBJ2-2; the D is unclear. Trimming removed 5 bases at V and 0 bases at J, with 7 bases between. CDR1 is KGHSH and CDR2 is LQKENI in the germline V gene. The CDR3 has 14 amino acids. The CDR3, as DNA: TGTGCCAGCTCAGCTGTTCCGAACACCGGGGAGCTGTTTTTT. Translating it yields CASSAVPNTGELFF.

V gene TRBV20-1 combines with J gene TRBJ1-2; perhaps TRBD1 as D (6 bases). Trimming took 0 bases from V and 4 from J, leaving 15 bases between them. The CDR3 totals 15 residues. Germline lookup yields CDR1 DFQATT and CDR2 SNEGSKA (reference sequence). CDR3 in amino acids: CSARDARGLGYGYTF. In nucleotides, the CDR3 is TGCAGTGCTAGAGACGCTCGGGGGCTCGGCTATGGCTACACCTTC.

The chain has TRBV27 and TRBJ1-5; D is perhaps TRBD1 (5 bases). The CDR3 runs to 15 residues. Germline V gene lookup returns CDR1 MNHEY and CDR2 SMNVEV (reference sequence). Trimming shortened V by 5 bases and J by 2 bases, and 13 bases separated the two germline ends. The CDR3 nucleotides read TGTGCCAGCAGTGGGGACCCCCGAGGCAATCAGCCCCAGCATTTT. Translating it yields CASSGDPRGNQPQHF.

Many counts were recorded for this clonotype. The V and J genes are TRBV7-2 and TRBJ1-6; no clear D gene. The CDR3 spans 15 residues. V lost 1 base to trimming and J lost 2 bases, with 6 bases between them. Germline assignment: CDR1 SGHTA and CDR2 FQGNSA. CDR3 protein: CASSLEGTYNSPLHF. The CDR3 nucleotides read TGTGCCAGCAGCTTAGAGGGTACCTATAATTCACCCCTCCACTTT. The full variable domain, its missing parts supplied by reference TRBV7-2 and TRBJ1-6, is GAGVSQSPSNKVTEKGKDVELRCDPISGHTALYWYRQSLGQGLEFLIYFQGNSAPDKSGLPSDRFSAERTGGSVSTLTIQRTQQEDSAVYLCASSLEGTYNSPLHFGNGTRLTVT.

This clonotype was observed a handful of times. The chain has TRBV4-1 and TRBJ2-3; D ambiguous. V was cut by 1 base and J by 0 bases, with 11 bases left in between. The CDR3 contains 16 residues. Germline V gene lookup returns CDR1 MGHRA and CDR2 YSYEKL. The CDR3 sequence: CASSQAFQLSTDTQYF. CDR3 in DNA: TGCGCCAGCAGCCAAGCATTCCAGCTAAGCACAGATACGCAGTATTTT.

This clonotype has a count of ten or more. The CDR3 region has the DNA TGTGCCAGCAGCTTAACCGGGACTAGCGGAAGACCTCGCACAGATACGCAGTATTTT. Translating gives CASSLTGTSGRPRTDTQYF. The J gene is TRBJ2-3, the V gene TRBV7-2, with 11 bases matching TRBD2. CDR3 size: 19 residues. V dropped 2 bases and J dropped 1; count of bases not matched to a gene: 11. Per germline, CDR1 SGHTA and CDR2 FQGNSA.

Comments on this clonotype: A much bigger clone sits one base away, suggesting this may be a read error. This chain uses TRBV25-1 with TRBJ2-3; TRBD2 matches 11 bases. Germline loops: CDR1 MGHDK, CDR2 SYGVNS. The CDR3 extends over 16 amino acids. The CDR3 sequence: CVSSEYLTSGVDTQYF. The CDR3 DNA sequence: TGTGTCAGCAGTGAATATCTGACTAGCGGGGTAGATACGCAGTATTTT.

The CDR3 protein is CASSSSGTSGGQQETQYF. The CDR3 coding sequence is TGTGCCAGCAGCTCATCCGGGACTAGCGGGGGGCAGCAAGAGACCCAGTACTTC. This chain joins TRBV11-3 and TRBJ2-5; 15 nucleotides line up with TRBD2. The ends lost 4 bases at V and 2 bases at J; junction bases unmatched: 8. The CDR3 extends over 18 amino acids. CDR1 and CDR2 from the germline V gene are SGHNT and YENEEA.

Concerning this clonotype: Being one base from a much bigger clone, this may be a read error. The V gene is TRBV5-1, the J gene TRBJ2-1; D unresolved. CDR1 is SGHRS and CDR2 is YFSETQ in the germline V gene. The CDR3 is 14 amino acids. The germline V and J ends were trimmed by 0 bases and 3 bases, with 7 bases remaining between them. The CDR3 loop reads CASSLEAIYNEQFF. The CDR3 DNA reads TGCGCCAGCAGCTTGGAGGCCATCTACAATGAGCAGTTCTTC.

This clonotype was picked up many times. The chain uses TRBV19 and TRBJ1-2; maybe TRBD1 (5 bases). This CDR3 contains 14 residues. V lost 4 bases, J lost 7 bases, and 16 bases lay in between. Germline CDR1 is LNHDA and CDR2 is SQIVND (reference sequence). CDR3 nucleotides: TGTGCCAGTAGTAACCGGGACCTGGCTGGTGGCTACACCTTC. Encoded protein: CASSNRDLAGGYTF.

The genes are TRBV29-1 and TRBJ2-1, with D uncertain. In germline, CDR1 is SQVTM, CDR2 ANQGSEA. The CDR3 has 12 residues. Trimming shortened V by 7 bases and J by 7 bases, and 14 bases separated the two germline ends. CDR3 residues: CSARSVQNEQFF. The CDR3 nucleotides are TGCAGCGCCAGGAGCGTCCAGAATGAGCAGTTCTTC.

The chain carries TRBV2 and TRBJ2-2; a possible D gene is TRBD2 (7 bases). The CDR3 totals 14 residues. Germline V gene sequence: CDR1 SNHLY, CDR2 FYNNEI. V lost 7 bases, J lost 8 bases, and 17 bases lay in between. This CDR3 reads CASTSRGANGELFF. As DNA, the CDR3 is TGTGCCAGCACCTCACGGGGGGCCAATGGGGAGCTGTTTTTT.

CDR3 DNA sequence: TGTGCCAGCACTTTGGAGGGCTATGGGTCTGAAGCTTTCTTT. It codes for CASTLEGYGSEAFF. The V gene is TRBV5-5, the J gene TRBJ1-1, with D unclear. Trimming pared 6 bases from V and 6 bases from J, leaving 18 bases between. Germline assignment: CDR1 SGHKS and CDR2 YYEKEE (reference sequence). CDR3 length: 14 amino acids.

This clonotype was recorded many times. This chain joins TRBV7-2 and TRBJ2-5; no clear D. The CDR3 spans 14 residues. V lost 1 base and J lost 2, with 8 bases in between. CDR1 is SGHTA and CDR2 is FQGNSA in the germline V gene. The DNA for the CDR3 is TGTGCCAGCAGCTTAGAACTAACTCAAGAGACCCAGTACTTC. Protein sequence: CASSLELTQETQYF. The full variable domain, its missing parts supplied by reference TRBV7-2 and TRBJ2-5, is GAGVSQSPSNKVTEKGKDVELRCDPISGHTALYWYRQSLGQGLEFLIYFQGNSAPDKSGLPSDRFSAERTGGSVSTLTIQRTQQEDSAVYLCASSLELTQETQYFGPGTRLLVL.

This clonotype was observed many times. The V gene is TRBV28, the J gene TRBJ2-7; D may match TRBD1 or TRBD2 (5 bases each). The V end was cut by 2 bases, the J end by 3 bases, with 11 bases between. The germline V gene encodes CDR1 MDHEN and CDR2 SYDVKM. The CDR3 totals 14 residues. CDR3 bases: TGTGCCAGCAGTTTACTTCGGGACCGCTACGAGCAGTACGTC. Its protein product is CASSLLRDRYEQYV.

In this sample, this clonotype turned up a few times. J is TRBJ2-7 and V is TRBV27, with D maybe TRBD2 (5 bases). The germline gives CDR1 MNHEY, CDR2 SMNVEV (reference sequence). The V gene lost 8 bases and the J gene lost 3 bases, with 11 bases spanning the gap. The CDR3 covers 12 residues. CDR3 sequence (DNA): TGTGCCAGCCAGCGGTTGGGCTACGAGCAGTACTTC. As protein: CASQRLGYEQYF.

This clonotype came up a few times. This rearrangement joins TRBV5-1 to TRBJ2-5, with 7 bases aligning to TRBD2. Germline-derived CDR1 and CDR2 are SGHRS and YFSETQ. V trimming: 4 bases; J trimming: 1 base; junction bases outside the gene matches: 4. The length of the CDR3 is 14 residues. Here the CDR3 reads CASSPWTSQETQYF. The DNA of the CDR3 is TGCGCCAGCAGCCCCTGGACTAGCCAAGAGACCCAGTACTTC.

Only a few counts were recorded for this clonotype. The chain combines TRBV28 with TRBJ2-7; 7 nucleotides match TRBD1. Germline V gene data show CDR1 as MDHEN and CDR2 as SYDVKM. The CDR3 has 14 residues. J was trimmed by 2 bases and V by 6 bases; bases with no gene match: 7. The CDR3 region has the DNA TGTGCCAGCAGACCTCGGACAGGCCCCTACGAGCAGTACGTC. Its translation: CASRPRTGPYEQYV.

This clonotype showed up just a few times. The rearrangement links TRBV28 to TRBJ1-5; D unresolved. The V end lost 6 bases, the J end lost 3 bases, and 12 bases lay between the germline ends. Looked up from germline, CDR1 is MDHEN and CDR2 is SYDVKM. The CDR3 length is 14 residues. DNA for the CDR3: TGTGCCAGCAGCCTTGACGGGAACAATCAGCCCCAGCATTTT. As protein: CASSLDGNNQPQHF.

Ten or more counts support this clonotype. This chain connects TRBV5-1 to TRBJ2-1, with 12 bases that match TRBD2. CDR3 length: 17 residues. The V segment lost 2 bases and the J segment 2 bases; nucleotides outside the gene matches: 5. Germline V CDR1 and CDR2: SGHRS, YFSETQ. CDR3 nucleotides: TGCGCCAGCAGCTTAAGACTAGCGGGGGACCCCTACAATGAGCAGTTCTTC. Amino acid sequence: CASSLRLAGDPYNEQFF.

In this sample, this clonotype turned up a few times. This sequence joins TRBV29-1 and TRBJ2-2; 7 nucleotides match TRBD1. Per germline, CDR1 SQVTM and CDR2 ANQGSEA. V trimming: 6 bases; J trimming: 4 bases; junction bases outside the gene matches: 8. This CDR3 region has 14 residues. CDR3 in amino acids: CSVAGGRGTGELFF. In nucleotides, the CDR3 is TGCAGCGTAGCAGGGGGACGGGGCACCGGGGAGCTGTTTTTT.

This clonotype has more than one count but fewer than ten. The chain employs TRBV4-1 and TRBJ2-3, with a tentative D call TRBD2 (5 bases). V was shortened by 0 bases and J by 1 base, with 11 bases between the two germline ends. Germline V lookup: CDR1 MGHRA, CDR2 YSYEKL. The CDR3 spans 16 residues. CDR3 residues: CASSQDAADRTDTQYF. CDR3 in DNA: TGCGCCAGCAGCCAAGATGCAGCGGACCGCACAGATACGCAGTATTTT.

The V gene is TRBV11-2, the J gene TRBJ2-7; 7 bases are a match to TRBD2. V lost 2 bases to trimming and J lost 4 bases; unmatched junction nucleotides: 2. Germline lookup yields CDR1 SGHAT and CDR2 FQNNGV. This CDR3 has 13 residues. CDR3 nucleotide sequence: TGTGCCAGCAGCTTATGGGGGGGTTACGAGCAGTACTTC. Protein sequence: CASSLWGGYEQYF.